The source of this TCR beta chain is a study of shared clonotypes between healthy human individuals. This clone has a single count. V gave up 1 base and J gave up 3 bases, with 11 bases separating them. CDR1 and CDR2 (germline): SGHTA, FQGNSA. The CDR3 is made up of 15 amino acids. Assay: immunoSEQ multiplex PCR; the TCRdb copy retains only in-frame clones and omits some. The repertoire consists of approximately 460,000 clones, with roughly three quarters occurring once and the leading ten covering about 12%. In unsorted samples, genomic DNA was obtained using 90 million to 95 million PBMCs. The sample comprised PBMCs. V gene TRBV7-2 combines with J gene TRBJ2-3; D not resolved. This receptor was obtained from a woman in her thirties or forties in good health. Some clones in this sample may be carry-over from other donors' samples. The CDR3 nucleotides are TGTGCCAGCAGCTTAGTGGGTCGTAGAACAGATACGCAGTATTTT. This gives the protein CASSLVGRRTDTQYF.